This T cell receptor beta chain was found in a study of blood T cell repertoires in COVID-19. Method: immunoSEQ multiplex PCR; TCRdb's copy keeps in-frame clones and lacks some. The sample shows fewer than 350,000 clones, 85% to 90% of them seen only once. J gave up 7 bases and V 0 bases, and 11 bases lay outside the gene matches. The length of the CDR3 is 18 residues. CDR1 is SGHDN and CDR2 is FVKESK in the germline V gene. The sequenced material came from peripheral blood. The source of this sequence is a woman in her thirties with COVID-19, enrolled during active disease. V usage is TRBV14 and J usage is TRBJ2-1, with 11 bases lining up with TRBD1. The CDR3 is CASSQENFWTGGLNEQFF. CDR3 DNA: TGTGCCAGCAGCCAAGAAAATTTTTGGACAGGGGGCTTGAATGAGCAGTTCTTC.